Following are 14 T cell receptor beta chains from one sample sequenced in a study of cytomegalovirus exposure and HLA in healthy donors. 13 Jbeta primers and 60 Vbeta primers were used for the PCR. Here immunoSEQ multiplex PCR was the method, and the copy in TCRdb shows in-frame clones only, minus some. The table records 120,000 to 150,000 clones, 82% of them present only once. The specimen sequenced was PBMCs. Receptor source: a male donor in good health and CMV-seronegative.

The V gene is TRBV30, the J gene TRBJ1-1, with D tentatively TRBD1 (6 bases). The germline CDR1 and CDR2 sequences are GTSNPN and SVGIG (reference sequence). The CDR3 contains 18 residues. The V end was cut by 2 bases, the J end by 1 base, with 23 bases between. DNA of the CDR3: TGTGCCTGGAGTAGGGACACGGAGCGTTTCTGGGGGAACACTGAAGCTTTCTTT. Translation gives CAWSRDTERFWGNTEAFF.

The gene calls are TRBV6-5 and TRBJ2-7, with D unresolved. This CDR3 is built from 11 residues. Trimming took 6 bases from V and 5 from J, leaving 8 bases between them. The germline V gene has CDR1 MNHEY and CDR2 SVGAGI. CDR3 sequence: CASRTVHEQYF. For the CDR3, the DNA is TGTGCCAGCAGAACGGTTCACGAGCAGTACTTC.

This sequence joins TRBV6-1 and TRBJ2-1; 9 bases line up with TRBD1. Trimming cost V 6 bases and J 6 bases; bases outside gene matches: 9. This CDR3 has 15 residues. Germline assignment: CDR1 MNHNS and CDR2 SASEGT. The CDR3: CASSPTGTGSNEQFF. In nucleotides, the CDR3 is TGTGCCAGCAGCCCAACCGGGACAGGGTCCAATGAGCAGTTCTTC.

J is TRBJ2-7 and V is TRBV5-1; 9 bases align to TRBD1. Germline V gives CDR1 SGHRS, CDR2 YFSETQ. This CDR3 comprises 17 residues. The ends lost 0 bases at V and 3 bases at J; junction bases unmatched: 10. The CDR3 reads CASSLAPSSGQGYEQYF. In nucleotides, the CDR3 is TGCGCCAGCAGCTTGGCCCCCTCCTCGGGACAGGGCTACGAGCAGTACTTC.

V and J are TRBV10-3 and TRBJ2-7; 9 positions match TRBD2. V lost 3 bases to trimming and J lost 0 bases; unmatched junction nucleotides: 3. The CDR3 consists of 15 residues. From germline, CDR1 is ENHRY and CDR2 SYGVKD. The CDR3 DNA reads TGTGCCATCAGTGATTCTAGCGGGGCCTCCTACGAGCAGTACTTC. It codes for CAISDSSGASYEQYF.

V gene TRBV4-1 combines with J gene TRBJ2-7; TRBD2 is a possible D gene (6 bases). Per germline, CDR1 MGHRA and CDR2 YSYEKL. The CDR3 loop spans 16 amino acids. V lost 0 bases and J 3 bases, leaving 15 bases between the germline ends. CDR3 region: CASSQDSEGMLYEQYF. DNA for the CDR3: TGCGCCAGCAGCCAAGATTCGGAGGGGATGCTCTACGAGCAGTACTTC.

CDR3 coding DNA: TGTGCCAGCAGCTTCGCGACTAGCGGCCAAGAGACCCAGTACTTC. It translates to CASSFATSGQETQYF. This sequence joins TRBV7-8 and TRBJ2-5; 9 nucleotides agree with TRBD2. Germline V gives CDR1 SGHVS, CDR2 FQNEAQ. V gave up 3 bases and J gave up 1 base; unmatched junction bases: 3. This CDR3 has 15 residues.

Only one count was recorded for this clone. The rearrangement uses TRBV15 and TRBJ1-1; the D gene is possibly TRBD1 (5 bases). V shed 3 bases and J shed 6 bases, with 11 bases lying between them. The CDR3 has 13 residues. Germline V gene data show CDR1 as LNHNV and CDR2 as YYDKDF (reference sequence). The CDR3 DNA follows: TGTGCCACCAGCAGGGGGGGACTTCCTGAAGCTTTCTTT. Its protein product is CATSRGGLPEAFF.

The chain's CDR3 is CASSASGRAPAVEQYF. CDR3 bases: TGTGCCAGCAGCGCTAGCGGGAGAGCTCCGGCTGTCGAGCAGTACTTC. The V and J genes are TRBV5-6 and TRBJ2-5, with TRBD2 identical over 10 bases. The DNA end lines up better with TRBJ2-7; the J call may be wrong. The germline V gene encodes CDR1 SGHDT and CDR2 YYEEEE. The CDR3 length is 16 residues.

The chain carries TRBV9 and TRBJ2-5; 9 bases map to TRBD2. The CDR3 is 14 amino acids. CDR1 is SGDLS and CDR2 is YYNGEE in the germline V gene. With 3 bases clipped from V and 5 bases from J, the junction kept 5 bases outside the gene matches. CDR3 sequence (DNA): TGTGCCAGCAGCGAGGCGGGAGGGGAGGAGACCCAGTACTTC. Amino acids: CASSEAGGEETQYF.

This clone was detected once. This chain uses TRBV5-4 with TRBJ2-7; 9 bases agree with TRBD1. CDR1 SGHNT and CDR2 YYREEE come from the germline V gene (reference sequence). The CDR3 extends over 15 amino acids. J gave up 6 bases and V 2 bases, and 9 bases lay outside the gene matches. This chain's CDR3 is CASSFDRDRAGEQYF. In DNA, the CDR3 is TGTGCCAGCAGCTTCGATCGGGACAGGGCTGGCGAGCAGTACTTC.

The chain is built from TRBV27 and TRBJ2-3; 12 nucleotides agree with TRBD1. V trimming: 2 bases; J trimming: 3 bases; junction bases outside the gene matches: 6. CDR1 is MNHEY, CDR2 SMNVEV, per germline (reference sequence). The CDR3 is 17 amino acids. DNA for the CDR3: TGTGCCAGCAGTTTACCGGGGACAGGGGGCCGGACAGATACGCAGTATTTT. It codes for CASSLPGTGGRTDTQYF.

The chain's CDR3 is CASRITGTHYGYTF. The CDR3 DNA follows: TGTGCCAGCAGGATAACCGGGACACACTATGGCTACACCTTC. The chain carries TRBV6-5 and TRBJ1-2; the D gene is possibly TRBD1 (6 bases). This CDR3 is built from 14 residues. V was pared by 6 bases and J by 3 bases, with 14 bases between. Looked up from germline, CDR1 is MNHEY and CDR2 is SVGAGI.

The chain uses TRBV5-1 and TRBJ1-1; D might be TRBD1 (6 bases). The germline gives CDR1 SGHRS, CDR2 YFSETQ. This CDR3 has 14 residues. Trimming pared 5 bases from V and 4 bases from J, leaving 15 bases between. CDR3 nucleotide sequence: TGCGCCAGCAGTGGGGGGGACATCGGCACTGAAGCTTTCTTT. It yields the protein CASSGGDIGTEAFF.